A single sample is the source of the 26 T cell receptor beta chains below, sequenced in a study of T cell responses to AZD1222 COVID-19 vaccine. Generated by immunoSEQ multiplex PCR, the TCRdb table keeps only in-frame clones and is missing some. The table lists tens of thousands of clones, about 88% of them singletons. The specimen was peripheral blood, collected 28 days after the second AZD1222 dose. The receptors derive from an adult who received the AZD1222 COVID-19 vaccine.

This clone showed up just once. The chain recombines TRBV19 with TRBJ2-7; the D is unclear. The germline V gene encodes CDR1 LNHDA and CDR2 SQIVND (reference sequence). The CDR3 consists of 14 residues. V lost 0 bases and J 2 bases, leaving 8 bases between the germline ends. The CDR3 DNA reads TGTGCCAGTAGTATAGATTGGGGTGCCTACGAGCAGTACTTC. Encoded protein: CASSIDWGAYEQYF.

The DNA for the CDR3 is TGTGCCAGCAGCCGCGGACCCATCAATGAGCAGTTCTTC. This codes for CASSRGPINEQFF. V gene TRBV7-3 combines with J gene TRBJ2-1; D not resolved. The CDR3 is made up of 13 amino acids. The germline V gene encodes CDR1 SGHTA and CDR2 FQGTGA. V was clipped by 5 bases and J by 6 bases, with 11 bases between them. The full variable domain, completed using reference TRBV7-3 and TRBJ2-1, is GAGVSQTPSNKVTEKGKYVELRCDPISGHTALYWYRQSLGQGPEFLIYFQGTGAADDSGLPNDRFFAVRPEGSVSTLKIQRTERGDSAVYLCASSRGPINEQFFGPGTRLTVL.

V is TRBV2 and J is TRBJ1-1; D may be TRBD1 (6 bases). The CDR3 extends over 14 amino acids. From germline, CDR1 is SNHLY and CDR2 FYNNEI. The V gene lost 7 bases and the J gene lost 0 bases, with 12 bases spanning the gap. This chain's CDR3 is CASKLGHLNTEAFF. The CDR3, as DNA: TGTGCCAGCAAACTGGGACACCTGAACACTGAAGCTTTCTTT.

The DNA of the CDR3 is TGTGCCAGTACCCCGACAGGGACCTATGGCTACACCTTC. Translating gives CASTPTGTYGYTF. This sequence joins TRBV19 and TRBJ1-2; 7 positions agree with TRBD1. V was pared by 7 bases and J by 4 bases, with 6 bases of the junction left unmatched. Germline V lookup: CDR1 LNHDA, CDR2 SQIVND (reference sequence). The CDR3 is 13 amino acids.

V usage is TRBV27 and J usage is TRBJ2-7, with unresolved D. CDR3 length equals 14 residues. V gave up 2 bases and J gave up 0 bases, with 8 bases separating them. Germline lookup yields CDR1 MNHEY and CDR2 SMNVEV (reference sequence). The CDR3 region has the DNA TGTGCCAGCAGTTTAAGGCTACACTCCTACGAGCAGTACTTC. The encoded protein is CASSLRLHSYEQYF.

The V and J genes are TRBV7-2 and TRBJ1-5; D might be TRBD1 (5 bases). Germline values: CDR1 SGHTA, CDR2 FQGNSA. CDR3 size: 16 residues. The V end was cut by 3 bases, the J end by 3 bases, with 15 bases between. CDR3: CASSFSPGGNNQPQHF. CDR3 sequence (DNA): TGTGCCAGCAGCTTCTCCCCGGGGGGGAACAATCAGCCCCAGCATTTT.

This rearrangement joins TRBV3-1 (or the pseudogene TRBV3-2) to TRBJ2-7; 7 positions agree with TRBD2. CDR1 and CDR2 (germline): LGHDT, YNNKEL (reference sequence). There are 15 residues in the CDR3. The V and J ends lost 4 bases and 1 base, in that order; junction bases with no gene match: 7. The CDR3 protein is CASSLGGSESYEQYF. CDR3 in DNA: TGTGCCAGCAGCCTGGGCGGGAGTGAATCCTACGAGCAGTACTTC.

The V call is TRBV28, the J call TRBJ1-2; no clear D. Germline V gives CDR1 MDHEN, CDR2 SYDVKM. V was cut by 3 bases and J by 1 base, with 6 bases left in between. This CDR3 region has 13 residues. The CDR3 coding sequence is TGTGCCAGCAGTTTGACGGATAACTATGGCTACACCTTC. Its translation: CASSLTDNYGYTF.

V gene TRBV4-1 combines with J gene TRBJ1-4; TRBD1 matches at 8 bases. This CDR3 is 16 amino acids long. Trimming removed 3 bases from V and 2 bases from J; junction bases left unmatched: 5. CDR1 is MGHRA and CDR2 is YSYEKL in the germline V gene. The CDR3 loop reads CASSHTQGGTNEKLFF. DNA for the CDR3: TGCGCCAGCAGCCACACACAGGGGGGTACTAATGAAAAACTGTTTTTT.

The chain joins TRBV7-2 to TRBJ1-3, with D perhaps matching TRBD1 (5 bases). Germline assignment: CDR1 SGHTA and CDR2 FQGNSA. The CDR3 runs 15 residues. V lost 0 bases and J lost 4, with 10 bases in between. CDR3 amino acids: CASSLASRQGNTIYF. The CDR3 DNA reads as TGTGCCAGCAGCTTAGCGTCCAGACAGGGAAACACCATATATTTT.

The chain has TRBV5-4 and TRBJ2-7, with 7 bases that match TRBD2. Unmatched junction bases numbered 9, after V lost 0 bases and J lost 3 bases. In germline, CDR1 is SGHNT, CDR2 YYREEE (reference sequence). CDR3 size: 16 residues. The CDR3 loop is CASSLGVGGNGYEQYF. CDR3 nucleotides: TGTGCCAGCAGCTTGGGGGTGGGAGGGAATGGCTACGAGCAGTACTTC.

The CDR3 spells CASSLRDLSYEQYF. CDR3 bases: TGTGCCAGCAGCTTGCGGGACTTGTCCTACGAGCAGTACTTC. The V gene is TRBV7-2, the J gene TRBJ2-7; weak D call: TRBD2 (6 bases). The germline CDR1 and CDR2 sequences are SGHTA and FQGNSA. Deletions cut 3 bases from V and 1 base from J, with 10 bases between. This CDR3 has 14 amino acids. Full variable domain (remainder filled in from reference TRBV7-2 and TRBJ2-7): GAGVSQSPSNKVTEKGKDVELRCDPISGHTALYWYRQSLGQGLEFLIYFQGNSAPDKSGLPSDRFSAERTGGSVSTLTIQRTQQEDSAVYLCASSLRDLSYEQYFGPGTRLTVT.

The gene calls are TRBV4-2 and TRBJ2-1, with D tentatively TRBD1 (6 bases). The CDR3 runs 13 residues. The germline V and J ends were trimmed by 5 bases and 8 bases, with 13 bases remaining between them. CDR1 and CDR2 (germline): LGHNA, YNFKEQ. The CDR3 region has the DNA TGTGCCAGCAGCTTCCCAGGGGTAGATGAGCAGTTCTTC. Its protein product is CASSFPGVDEQFF.

This clone was detected a few times. The chain employs TRBV9 and TRBJ2-2; TRBD2 matches at 8 bases. Germline V gene sequence: CDR1 SGDLS, CDR2 YYNGEE. The CDR3 consists of 14 residues. The V and J ends lost 2 bases and 6 bases, in that order; junction bases with no gene match: 3. For the CDR3, the DNA is TGTGCCAGCAGCGTTGGACTAGCCCCCGGGGAGCTGTTTTTT. Amino acid sequence: CASSVGLAPGELFF.

In this sample, this clone turned up once. J is TRBJ2-1 and V is TRBV6-2 or TRBV6-3; 11 bases map to TRBD2. From germline, CDR1 is MNHEY and CDR2 SVGEGT. CDR3 length equals 16 residues. V was clipped by 4 bases and J by 2 bases; unmatched bases: 4. CDR3 in amino acids: CASSLAGGGTYNEQFF. The CDR3 region has the DNA TGTGCCAGCAGTTTAGCGGGAGGGGGTACCTACAATGAGCAGTTCTTC.

V is TRBV6-1 and J is TRBJ2-1; TRBD2 matches 10 bases. The germline V gene encodes CDR1 MNHNS and CDR2 SASEGT. J was trimmed by 0 bases and V by 2 bases; bases with no gene match: 4. The CDR3 has 17 residues. The CDR3: CASSERPSGSSYNEQFF. The CDR3 DNA reads as TGTGCCAGCAGTGAAAGGCCTAGCGGGAGCTCCTACAATGAGCAGTTCTTC.

The chain combines TRBV29-1 with TRBJ2-7; tentatively, D is TRBD2 (6 bases). The CDR3 extends over 13 amino acids. V shed 4 bases and J shed 3 bases, with 13 bases lying between them. The germline gives CDR1 SQVTM, CDR2 ANQGSEA. The CDR3: CSVGPGASYEQYF. The CDR3 coding sequence is TGCAGCGTTGGGCCGGGAGCCAGCTACGAGCAGTACTTC.

The V gene is TRBV19, the J gene TRBJ2-3, with D perhaps assigned TRBD1 or TRBD2 (5 bases each). Trimming cost V 8 bases and J 9 bases, with 12 bases left between them. Germline values: CDR1 LNHDA, CDR2 SQIVND (reference sequence). The CDR3 spans 11 residues. The chain's CDR3 is CASREGQTQYF. CDR3 nucleotide sequence: TGTGCCAGTCGTGAGGGGCAGACGCAGTATTTT.

The V call is TRBV5-4, the J call TRBJ2-1; D ambiguous. The CDR3 sequence is 12 residues long. The V end was cut by 2 bases, the J end by 10 bases, with 10 bases between. CDR1 is SGHNT and CDR2 is YYREEE in the germline V gene (reference sequence). The CDR3 here is CASSLDAREQFF. DNA of the CDR3: TGTGCCAGCAGCTTAGACGCTAGGGAGCAGTTCTTC.

The chain is built from TRBV27 and TRBJ1-6; D is uncertain. With 2 bases removed from V and 7 bases from J, the gap between germline ends came to 15 bases. In germline, CDR1 is MNHEY, CDR2 SMNVEV (reference sequence). The CDR3 covers 16 residues. The CDR3 here is CASSLGRSPSNSPLHF. CDR3 in DNA: TGTGCCAGCAGTTTAGGGAGGAGCCCCTCGAATTCACCCCTCCACTTT.

V usage is TRBV5-5 and J usage is TRBJ1-3; D unresolved. The germline V gene has CDR1 SGHKS and CDR2 YYEKEE (reference sequence). Trimming removed 0 bases at V and 5 bases at J, with 3 bases between. The CDR3 consists of 12 residues. In DNA, the CDR3 is TGTGCCAGCAGCTTGGAGAGAAACACCATATATTTT. Amino acids: CASSLERNTIYF.

V usage is TRBV7-9 and J usage is TRBJ2-7; no firm D call. This CDR3 region has 13 residues. V lost 5 bases to trimming and J lost 1 base, with 9 bases between them. Germline loops: CDR1 SEHNR, CDR2 FQNEAQ (reference sequence). The CDR3 reads CASSEVQSYEQYF. CDR3 bases: TGTGCCAGCAGCGAAGTCCAGTCCTACGAGCAGTACTTC.

This chain links TRBV29-1 with TRBJ2-1, with D perhaps matching TRBD1 (5 bases). This CDR3 spans 15 amino acids. Trimming stripped 4 bases from V and 2 bases from J, with 15 bases between. From germline, CDR1 is SQVTM and CDR2 ANQGSEA. The CDR3 loop is CSVVVREVAYNEQFF. DNA for the CDR3: TGCAGCGTTGTTGTCAGGGAAGTCGCCTACAATGAGCAGTTCTTC.

The genes are TRBV21-1 and TRBJ2-7; the table's D call, TRBD1, was not checked against the DNA. TRBV21-1 is reported as a pseudogene. The CDR3 contains 15 residues. The CDR3 DNA is TGTGCCAGCAACTTGGGACAGGGGAAGGGTTACGAGCAGTACTTC. Protein: CASNLGQGKGYEQYF.

CDR3 in amino acids: CASTLATGASSGNTIYF. The CDR3 nucleotides are TGTGCCAGCACCCTTGCCACAGGGGCAAGCTCTGGAAACACCATATATTTT. This chain uses TRBV28 with TRBJ1-3, with 7 nucleotides matching TRBD1. CDR1 and CDR2 (germline): MDHEN, SYDVKM. Losses at the gene ends were 7 bases for V and 0 bases for J; bases not matched to a gene: 12. There are 17 residues in the CDR3.

The sample holds one count of this clone. CDR3 bases: TGTGCCAGCAGCCCCCGTAACGGGGGGGGCACCGGGGAGCTGTTTTTT. It specifies CASSPRNGGGTGELFF. This rearrangement joins TRBV5-4 to TRBJ2-2, with 8 positions matching TRBD2. The CDR3 loop spans 16 amino acids. V gave up 4 bases and J gave up 4 bases; unmatched junction bases: 9. In germline, CDR1 is SGHNT, CDR2 YYREEE (reference sequence).